The clone carrying this T cell receptor beta chain was observed a single time. Some clones are missing from TCRdb's copy, which holds only in-frame ones; the method was immunoSEQ multiplex PCR. The data show over 2 million clones, with about 95% seen just once and 1.1% held by the top ten. This entry is derived from a study of shared clonotypes between healthy human individuals. The germline V gene has CDR1 SGHKS and CDR2 YYEKEE (reference sequence). V lost 5 bases to trimming and J lost 3 bases, with 8 bases between them. The CDR3 covers 12 residues. Naive CD8 cells comprised CD45RO-negative, CCR7-positively selected cells, excluding terminally differentiated effector memory CD45RA+ cells.

This clonotype was obtained from a man aged 18 to 30 in good health. The rearrangement uses TRBV5-5 and TRBJ1-1; unclear D gene. The sequenced sample consisted of naive CD8+ T cells sorted from blood. The CDR3 protein is CASSPWDTEAFF. For the CDR3, the DNA is TGTGCCAGCAGTCCATGGGACACTGAAGCTTTCTTT.